A single T cell receptor (beta chain) is shown here with its context. What it binds is not known. Clones were sequenced by immunoSEQ multiplex PCR, and TCRdb holds only the in-frame ones, with some missing. The table records tens of thousands of clones, roughly 80% of them present only once. Germline V gene sequence: CDR1 MNHEY, CDR2 SMNVEV (reference sequence). CDR3 length: 16 amino acids. The V gene lost 1 base and the J gene lost 0 bases, with 9 bases spanning the gap. The sample is drawn from a study of T cell responses to AZD1222 COVID-19 vaccine. The study, taken as a whole, reports: Unmutated variant regions reportedly attract nearly half of all spike-specific TCRs.

The chain combines TRBV27 with TRBJ2-2; D remains ambiguous. The source is an adult who received the AZD1222 COVID-19 vaccine. The sample was peripheral blood, taken 28 days after the second AZD1222 dose. The CDR3 bases are TGTGCCAGCAGTTTATGGAGTACAGCGAACACCGGGGAGCTGTTTTTT. This sequence encodes CASSLWSTANTGELFF.